Each of the 5 T cell receptor beta chains below was sequenced from the same sample in a study of CD8 T cells in Susac syndrome. RNA amounts of about 0.5 to 1 ug underwent reverse transcription with random hexamers. TCRdb recomputed calls from the immunoSEQ multiplex PCR reads with MiXCR, one row per CDR3 protein. Counted here are 170,000 or so distinct CDR3 sequences, roughly 95% occurring once; the ten biggest clones make up around 0.12%. The specimen was CD4+ T cells from PBMCs. These receptors all come from a human donor with Susac syndrome.

The chain has TRBV11-1 and TRBJ2-1; D may be TRBD1 or TRBD2 (6 bases each). The CDR3 has 15 amino acids. Germline CDR1 and CDR2: SGHAT and FQDESV (reference sequence). V dropped 7 bases and J dropped 0 bases, with 13 bases sitting between them. The CDR3 DNA is TGTGCCAGCACCGCGGGGACATACTCCTACAATGAGCAGTTCTTC. Amino acid sequence: CASTAGTYSYNEQFF.

V is TRBV7-2 and J is TRBJ2-7, with D perhaps given as TRBD1 or TRBD2 (7 bases each). Trimming pared 5 bases from V and 6 bases from J, leaving 17 bases between. Germline-derived CDR1 and CDR2 are SGHTA and FQGNSA. The length of the CDR3 is 14 residues. CDR3 residues: CASSTGGQLREQYF. DNA of the CDR3: TGTGCCAGCAGCACGGGGGGACAGCTCCGCGAGCAGTACTTC.

The genes are TRBV29-1 and TRBJ1-2, with 7 positions matching TRBD1. Germline V CDR1 and CDR2: SQVTM, ANQGSEA. Trimming at V came to 3 bases and at J to 8 bases, leaving 15 bases not matched to a gene. The CDR3 sequence is 15 residues long. In DNA form, the CDR3 reads TGCAGCGTTGATCGGGACAGTAATCTCGAGGGAGGCTACACCTTC. Its protein product is CSVDRDSNLEGGYTF.

The V and J genes are TRBV6-5 and TRBJ2-1; D is ambiguous. Trimming shortened V by 6 bases and J by 0 bases, and 9 bases separated the two germline ends. Germline CDR1 and CDR2: MNHEY and SVGAGI. The CDR3 contains 14 residues. This chain's CDR3 is CASRTSASYNEQFF. Here the CDR3 DNA reads TGTGCCAGCAGAACCTCCGCCTCCTACAATGAGCAGTTCTTC.

V is TRBV29-1 and J is TRBJ2-1; D not resolved. The ends were cut back, 7 bases at V and 0 bases at J, with 10 bases in the middle. The V gene's germline CDR1 is SQVTM and CDR2 ANQGSEA. The length of the CDR3 is 13 residues. CDR3 in amino acids: CSASESSYNEQFF. CDR3 DNA sequence: TGCAGCGCCTCCGAAAGCTCCTACAATGAGCAGTTCTTC.